A single sample gave rise to the 21 T cell receptor beta chains below, sequenced in a study of T-cell memory formation after mild COVID-19. From the 5' RACE reads, TCRdb called clonotypes with MiXCR, one entry per CDR3 protein. Among 40,000 to 60,000 distinct CDR3 sequences listed, approximately 9% were seen once. The sample was PBMCs or a T cell subset sorted from them (not recorded which). The receptors derive from an adult woman who had mild COVID-19 (a few samples of this study predate the infection). Cell type and time point are not known.

This clonotype was seen a few times. DNA for the CDR3: TGTGCCAGCAGCTCTCGATCGGCAGGACTAAATGAAAAACTGTTTTTT. Encoded protein: CASSSRSAGLNEKLFF. This chain uses TRBV7-6 with TRBJ1-4, with unresolved D. The germline V gene has CDR1 SGHVS and CDR2 FNYEAQ. This CDR3 has 16 residues. V shed 4 bases and J shed 5 bases, with 17 bases lying between them.

The rearrangement joins TRBV4-3 to TRBJ2-7; tentatively, D is TRBD1 or TRBD2 (5 bases each). There are 14 residues in the CDR3. The germline V gene encodes CDR1 LGHNA and CDR2 YSLEER. V was trimmed by 3 bases and J by 2 bases, leaving 11 bases between them. CDR3 sequence (DNA): TGCGCCAGCAGCCAGTATGGGGGAGCCTACGAGCAGTACTTC. Translating it yields CASSQYGGAYEQYF.

In its sample, this clonotype was seen many times. V is TRBV15 and J is TRBJ2-7, with D maybe TRBD1 (5 bases). This CDR3 is 12 amino acids long. The ends were cut back, 2 bases at V and 3 bases at J, with 5 bases in the middle. CDR1 LNHNV and CDR2 YYDKDF come from the germline V gene (reference sequence). The CDR3 region has the DNA TGTGCCACCAGCAGACAGGGCTACGAGCAGTACTTC. It encodes CATSRQGYEQYF.

The rearrangement joins TRBV27 to TRBJ1-5; 7 positions match TRBD1. V dropped 6 bases and J dropped 4; count of bases not matched to a gene: 12. The CDR3 loop spans 16 amino acids. Looked up from germline, CDR1 is MNHEY and CDR2 is SMNVEV (reference sequence). Here the CDR3 reads CASRPAYRGKNQPQHF. The CDR3 bases are TGTGCCAGCAGGCCCGCATACAGGGGAAAGAATCAGCCCCAGCATTTT.

This chain connects TRBV2 to TRBJ1-2; 7 nucleotides agree with TRBD1. The CDR3 spans 14 residues. Germline CDR1 reads SNHLY; CDR2 reads FYNNEI. The V and J ends lost 4 bases and 7 bases, in that order; junction bases with no gene match: 9. The CDR3 sequence is CASSGQTGVLGYTF. CDR3 in DNA: TGTGCCAGCAGTGGACAAACAGGGGTACTTGGCTACACCTTC.

This clonotype came up a few times. The rearrangement links TRBV5-1 to TRBJ2-1; D is perhaps TRBD2 (5 bases). The V gene's germline CDR1 is SGHRS and CDR2 YFSETQ. The CDR3 covers 13 residues. V dropped 5 bases and J dropped 3 bases, with 9 bases sitting between them. Here the CDR3 DNA reads TGCGCCAGCAGGGACGGACTCTACAATGAGCAGTTCTTC. This gives the protein CASRDGLYNEQFF.

This clonotype was seen repeatedly, ten times or more. The chain couples TRBV30 to TRBJ1-2, with D tentatively TRBD1 (6 bases). This CDR3 contains 14 residues. Per germline, CDR1 GTSNPN and CDR2 SVGIG (reference sequence). Trimming took off 0 bases at V and 8 bases at J, with 16 bases between the two ends. This CDR3 reads CAWSVLVGATGYTF. The DNA of the CDR3 is TGTGCCTGGAGTGTACTAGTGGGGGCGACGGGCTACACCTTC. Filled out from reference TRBV30 and TRBJ1-2, the complete variable domain reads SQTIHQWPATLVQPVGSPLSLECTVEGTSNPNLYWYRQAAGRGLQLLFYSVGIGQISSEVPQNLSASRPQDRQFILSSKKLLLSDSGFYLCAWSVLVGATGYTFGSGTRLTVV.

J is TRBJ1-2 and V is TRBV20-1, with D unresolved. The CDR3 covers 14 residues. The V gene lost 6 bases and the J gene lost 4 bases, with 18 bases spanning the gap. Germline CDR1 reads DFQATT; CDR2 reads SNEGSKA (reference sequence). CDR3 in DNA: TGCAGTGCCCTCAGTCCGGTATCCGTCTATGGCTACACCTTC. This codes for CSALSPVSVYGYTF.

The rearrangement joins TRBV12-3 or TRBV12-4 to TRBJ1-5; D not certain. Trimming cost V 1 base and J 11 bases, with 6 bases left between them. The CDR3 sequence is 11 residues long. The CDR3 nucleotides are TGTGCCAGCAGTTTAGGTTTAGCCCAGCATTTT. Protein sequence: CASSLGLAQHF.

The V call is TRBV7-8, the J call TRBJ2-6; maybe TRBD2 (6 bases). Germline CDR1 SGHVS, CDR2 FQNEAQ. The CDR3 runs to 15 residues. Trimming removed 4 bases at V and 1 base at J, with 8 bases between. CDR3 sequence: CASSWGRSGANVLTF. The CDR3 DNA reads TGTGCCAGCAGCTGGGGGAGGTCTGGGGCCAACGTCCTGACTTTC.

The gene calls are TRBV12-3 or TRBV12-4 and TRBJ2-7, with 12 nucleotides matching TRBD2. CDR3 length: 14 residues. V shed 6 bases and J 4 bases; nucleotides not matched to a gene: 4. The CDR3 loop reads CASRLTSGSYEQYF. CDR3 sequence (DNA): TGTGCCAGCAGGCTGACTAGCGGGAGTTACGAGCAGTACTTC.

The chain uses TRBV29-1 and TRBJ1-1, with 8 bases aligning to TRBD1. Germline V gene data show CDR1 as SQVTM and CDR2 as ANQGSEA. There are 14 residues in the CDR3. V lost 7 bases and J lost 3; bases outside the gene matches: 10. The CDR3 protein is CSATAGGAYTEAFF. The CDR3 bases are TGCAGCGCAACAGCAGGGGGCGCGTACACTGAAGCTTTCTTT. Drawing the rest from reference TRBV29-1 and TRBJ1-1, the complete variable domain is SAVISQKPSRDICQRGTSLTIQCQVDSQVTMMFWYRQQPGQSLTLIATANQGSEATYESGFVIDKFPISRPNLTFSTLTVSNMSPEDSSIYLCSATAGGAYTEAFFGQGTRLTVV.

This clonotype was counted many times. CDR3 sequence: CASSPWDSGSSYEQYF. The CDR3 DNA reads as TGCGCCAGCAGCCCGTGGGATAGCGGGAGCTCCTACGAGCAGTACTTC. The chain uses TRBV4-3 and TRBJ2-7, with 9 bases aligning to TRBD2. The V gene's germline CDR1 is LGHNA and CDR2 YSLEER. The CDR3 is 16 amino acids. The J segment lost 0 bases and the V segment lost 4 bases, leaving 7 bases of the junction unmatched.

The table lists this clonotype with a few counts. This sequence joins TRBV7-9 and TRBJ2-5; D is ambiguous. V lost 5 bases, J lost 7 bases, and 8 bases lay in between. The CDR3 runs to 11 residues. Germline V CDR1 and CDR2: SEHNR, FQNEAQ (reference sequence). In nucleotides, the CDR3 is TGTGCCAGCAGCCCTGACGCGACCCAGTACTTC. Encoded protein: CASSPDATQYF.

This clonotype was recorded at least ten times. V and J are TRBV7-3 and TRBJ2-7; weak D call: TRBD2 (6 bases). The length of the CDR3 is 15 residues. Germline-derived CDR1 and CDR2 are SGHTA and FQGTGA. Between the trimmed V and J ends, which lost 2 bases and 0 bases, there was a span of 11 bases. DNA of the CDR3: TGTGCCAGCAGCTTATTAGCGGAAAGCTCCTACGAGCAGTACTTC. It specifies CASSLLAESSYEQYF.

The chain links TRBV19 to TRBJ2-6; D is perhaps TRBD1 (6 bases). The CDR3 contains 19 residues. The V gene lost 1 base and the J gene lost 4 bases, with 20 bases spanning the gap. CDR1 and CDR2 (germline): LNHDA, SQIVND (reference sequence). Here the CDR3 DNA reads TGTGCCAGTAGTATAGCCAGACAGGCCACGGGTTCCGGGGCCAACGTCCTGACTTTC. As protein: CASSIARQATGSGANVLTF.

This clonotype showed up just a few times. V usage is TRBV4-3 and J usage is TRBJ1-1, with a weak D call TRBD1 (5 bases). This CDR3 has 23 amino acids. V was trimmed by 0 bases and J by 4 bases, leaving 36 bases between them. The V gene's germline CDR1 is LGHNA and CDR2 YSLEER. The CDR3 DNA is TGCGCCAGCAGCCAAGATTTGTATCCGGGTATAAGAGGGGAGCCAGGCTCGGGCACTGAAGCTTTCTTT. It yields the protein CASSQDLYPGIRGEPGSGTEAFF.

This clonotype was recorded a few times. V and J are TRBV7-9 and TRBJ1-1; D is unresolved. CDR1 is SEHNR, CDR2 FQNEAQ, per germline (reference sequence). The CDR3 totals 15 residues. V was trimmed by 1 base and J by 2 bases, leaving 11 bases between them. CDR3 in amino acids: CASSLVRTGNTEAFF. In DNA form, the CDR3 reads TGTGCCAGCAGCTTAGTCCGGACGGGTAACACTGAAGCTTTCTTT.

This clonotype was seen a handful of times. V and J are TRBV28 and TRBJ2-7, with unresolved D. Germline CDR1 and CDR2: MDHEN and SYDVKM. With 2 bases removed from V and 6 bases from J, the gap between germline ends came to 8 bases. The CDR3 extends over 12 amino acids. CDR3 sequence (DNA): TGTGCCAGCAGTTTAGTATCTAGCGAGCAGTACTTC. It translates to CASSLVSSEQYF.

This chain joins TRBV25-1 and TRBJ2-3; D could derive from TRBD1 or TRBD2 (5 bases each). The germline CDR1 and CDR2 sequences are MGHDK and SYGVNS. The CDR3 is 15 residues long. The germline V and J ends were trimmed by 3 bases and 6 bases, with 16 bases remaining between them. The CDR3 DNA reads TGTGCCAGCAGTGAGTCTGCTGGGACGCTGGATACGCAGTATTTT. The encoded protein is CASSESAGTLDTQYF. Supplemented by reference TRBV25-1 and TRBJ2-3, the full variable domain reads EADIYQTPRYLVIGTGKKITLECSQTMGHDKMYWYQQDPGMELHLIHYSYGVNSTEKGDLSSESTVSRIRTEHFPLTLESARPSHTSQYLCASSESAGTLDTQYFGPGTRLTVL.

This clonotype appeared many times. The V gene is TRBV19, the J gene TRBJ1-1; TRBD1 might be the D (6 bases). The CDR3 is made up of 13 amino acids. Per germline, CDR1 LNHDA and CDR2 SQIVND (reference sequence). V shed 8 bases and J shed 0 bases, with 10 bases lying between them. The CDR3 DNA is TGTGCCAGTGGGGGACAATTGAACACTGAAGCTTTCTTT. Translation gives CASGGQLNTEAFF.